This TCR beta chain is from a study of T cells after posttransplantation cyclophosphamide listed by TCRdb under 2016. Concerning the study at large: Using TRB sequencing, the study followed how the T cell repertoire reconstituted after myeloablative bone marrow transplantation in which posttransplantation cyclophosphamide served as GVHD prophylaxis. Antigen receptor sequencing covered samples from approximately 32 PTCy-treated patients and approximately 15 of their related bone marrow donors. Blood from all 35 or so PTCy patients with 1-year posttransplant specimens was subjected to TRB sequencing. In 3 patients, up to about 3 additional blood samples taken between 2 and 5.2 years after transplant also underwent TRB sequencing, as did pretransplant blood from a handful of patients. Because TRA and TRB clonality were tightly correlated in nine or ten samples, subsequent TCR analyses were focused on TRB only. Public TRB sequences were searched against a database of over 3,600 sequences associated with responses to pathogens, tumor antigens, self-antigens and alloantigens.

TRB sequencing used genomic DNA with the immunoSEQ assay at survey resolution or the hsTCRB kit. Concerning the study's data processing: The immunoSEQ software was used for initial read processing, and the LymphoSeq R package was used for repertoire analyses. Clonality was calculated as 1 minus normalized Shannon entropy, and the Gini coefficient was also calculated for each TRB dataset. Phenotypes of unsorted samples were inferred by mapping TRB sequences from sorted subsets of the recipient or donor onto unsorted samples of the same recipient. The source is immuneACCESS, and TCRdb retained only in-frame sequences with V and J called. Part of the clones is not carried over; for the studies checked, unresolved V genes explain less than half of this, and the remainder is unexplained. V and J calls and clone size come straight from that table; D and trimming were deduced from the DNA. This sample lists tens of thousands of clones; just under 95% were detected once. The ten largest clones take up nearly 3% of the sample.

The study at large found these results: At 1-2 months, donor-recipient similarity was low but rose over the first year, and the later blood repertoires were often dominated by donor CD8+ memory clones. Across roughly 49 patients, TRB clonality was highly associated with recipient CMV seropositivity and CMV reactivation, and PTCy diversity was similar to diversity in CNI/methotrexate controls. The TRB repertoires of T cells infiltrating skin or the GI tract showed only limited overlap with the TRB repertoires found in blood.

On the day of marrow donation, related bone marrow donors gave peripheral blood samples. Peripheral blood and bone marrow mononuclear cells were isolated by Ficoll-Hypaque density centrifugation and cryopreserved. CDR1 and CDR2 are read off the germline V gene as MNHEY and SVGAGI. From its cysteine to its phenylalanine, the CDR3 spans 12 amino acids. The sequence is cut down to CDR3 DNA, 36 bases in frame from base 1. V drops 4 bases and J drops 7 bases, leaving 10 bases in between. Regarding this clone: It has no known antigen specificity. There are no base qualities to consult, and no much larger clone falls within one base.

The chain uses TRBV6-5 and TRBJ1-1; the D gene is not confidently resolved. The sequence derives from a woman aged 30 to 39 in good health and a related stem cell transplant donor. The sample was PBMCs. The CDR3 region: CASSFIPGEAFF. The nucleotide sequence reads TGTGCCAGCAGTTTCATCCCGGGTGAAGCTTTCTTT.